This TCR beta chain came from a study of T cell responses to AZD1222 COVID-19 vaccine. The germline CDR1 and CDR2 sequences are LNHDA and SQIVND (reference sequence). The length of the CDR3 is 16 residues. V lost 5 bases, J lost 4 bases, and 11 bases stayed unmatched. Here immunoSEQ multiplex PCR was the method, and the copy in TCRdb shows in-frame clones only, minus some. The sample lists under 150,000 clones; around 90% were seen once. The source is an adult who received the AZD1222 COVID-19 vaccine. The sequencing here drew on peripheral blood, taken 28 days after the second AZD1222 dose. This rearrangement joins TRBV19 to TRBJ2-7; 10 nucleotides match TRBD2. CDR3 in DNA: TGTGCCAGTAGTCCAAGGATGGGGACTAGCGTATACGAGCAGTACTTC. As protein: CASSPRMGTSVYEQYF.